The 26 T cell receptor beta chains below all came from one sample that was sequenced in a study of cytomegalovirus exposure and HLA in healthy donors. Primers: 60 Vbeta forward and 13 Jbeta reverse. TCRdb's table, derived via immunoSEQ multiplex PCR, lists solely in-frame clones and lacks some. Its listing shows 150,000 or so clones. The sample comprised PBMCs. These receptors were obtained from a woman in her fifties or sixties in good health and CMV-seronegative.

The genes are TRBV30 and TRBJ2-7; D is perhaps TRBD1 (5 bases). The CDR3 loop spans 14 amino acids. The germline V gene has CDR1 GTSNPN and CDR2 SVGIG (reference sequence). Trimming stripped 3 bases from V and 7 bases from J, with 19 bases between. The CDR3 nucleotides read TGTGCCTGGAGCCTAGGGGCCAGGCGCGCTGAGCAGTACTTC. Its protein product is CAWSLGARRAEQYF.

The chain recombines TRBV29-1 with TRBJ2-7; a weak D match, TRBD2 (7 bases). The germline CDR1 and CDR2 sequences are SQVTM and ANQGSEA. The CDR3 runs to 13 residues. Trimming shortened V by 6 bases and J by 5 bases, and 17 bases separated the two germline ends. CDR3 nucleotide sequence: TGCAGCGTACTCCGGGGGGCGCTTGACGAGCAGTACTTC. Its translation: CSVLRGALDEQYF.

This chain joins TRBV29-1 and TRBJ2-3, with D maybe TRBD2 (6 bases). The CDR3 sequence is 15 residues long. In germline, CDR1 is SQVTM, CDR2 ANQGSEA. CDR3 protein: CSARGLATNGDTQYF. The CDR3 coding sequence is TGCAGTGCTCGGGGGTTAGCGACTAACGGAGATACGCAGTATTTT.

The genes are TRBV6-1 and TRBJ1-1; TRBD1 matches 8 bases. Germline V CDR1 and CDR2: MNHNS, SASEGT. The junction had 13 bases not matched to a gene; V was cut back by 8 bases and J by 5 bases. The CDR3 has 15 amino acids. The DNA of the CDR3 is TGTGCCAGCTCCAAGCCCCAGGGGGCGCGGACTGAAGCTTTCTTT. It codes for CASSKPQGARTEAFF.

The rearrangement uses TRBV18 and TRBJ2-7; TRBD1 is a possible D gene (5 bases). The V and J ends lost 0 bases and 2 bases respectively, with 8 bases between them. CDR3 length equals 14 residues. Germline values: CDR1 KGHSH, CDR2 LQKENI. CDR3 sequence: CASSPPQGPYEQYF. The CDR3 DNA reads as TGTGCCAGCTCACCACCGCAGGGCCCCTACGAGCAGTACTTC.

The chain recombines TRBV5-4 with TRBJ2-2, with 8 bases matching TRBD2. Germline values: CDR1 SGHNT, CDR2 YYREEE (reference sequence). CDR3 length: 13 amino acids. The V gene end was trimmed by 2 bases and the J gene end by 8 bases; junction bases not matched to a gene: 2. The CDR3 sequence: CASSFTGGGELFF. The CDR3 DNA is TGTGCCAGCAGCTTCACGGGAGGGGGGGAGCTGTTTTTT.

V and J are TRBV11-3 and TRBJ2-1; D perhaps matches TRBD2 (5 bases). The V end was cut by 8 bases, the J end by 8 bases, with 13 bases between. There are 12 residues in the CDR3. Germline lookup yields CDR1 SGHNT and CDR2 YENEEA. The CDR3 here is CASAAAPHEQFF. CDR3 DNA: TGTGCCAGCGCAGCGGCCCCACATGAGCAGTTCTTC.

The chain uses TRBV5-5 and TRBJ2-7; TRBD1 is a possible D gene (5 bases). This CDR3 spans 14 amino acids. Trimming left V 1 base short and J 0 bases short, with 8 bases between. Germline CDR1 and CDR2: SGHKS and YYEKEE (reference sequence). The CDR3 sequence is CASSLRGASYEQYF. DNA for the CDR3: TGTGCCAGCAGCTTGAGGGGTGCCTCCTACGAGCAGTACTTC.

The chain employs TRBV15 and TRBJ2-2; D is ambiguous. V gave up 4 bases and J gave up 7 bases, with 19 bases separating them. In germline, CDR1 is LNHNV, CDR2 YYDKDF (reference sequence). The CDR3 spans 16 residues. The chain's CDR3 is CATSNARPYDGGELFF. CDR3 DNA sequence: TGTGCCACCAGCAACGCTAGGCCGTACGACGGCGGGGAGCTGTTTTTT.

V and J are TRBV4-2 and TRBJ2-5; D ambiguous. This CDR3 is 18 amino acids long. CDR1 and CDR2 (germline): LGHNA, YNFKEQ. The V end lost 4 bases, the J end lost 2 bases, and 23 bases lay between the germline ends. In DNA, the CDR3 is TGTGCCAGCAGCCCATTAAAGCTAGAAAACCTTTTTCAAGAGACCCAGTACTTC. It encodes CASSPLKLENLFQETQYF.

This chain connects TRBV4-1 to TRBJ2-2; D not certain. Looked up from germline, CDR1 is MGHRA and CDR2 is YSYEKL. The CDR3 contains 15 residues. V dropped 4 bases and J dropped 0 bases, with 9 bases sitting between them. The CDR3 region is CASSPEQPNTGELFF. The CDR3 DNA sequence: TGCGCCAGCAGCCCCGAACAGCCGAACACCGGGGAGCTGTTTTTT.

The V gene is TRBV29-1, the J gene TRBJ2-1; D is possibly TRBD1 (6 bases). The CDR3 has 13 residues. Germline V CDR1 and CDR2: SQVTM, ANQGSEA. V lost 4 bases and J 3 bases, leaving 10 bases between the germline ends. CDR3 loop: CSVVGTRYNEQFF. In nucleotides, the CDR3 is TGCAGCGTTGTTGGGACACGCTACAATGAGCAGTTCTTC.

The gene calls are TRBV14 and TRBJ2-7; possibly TRBD2 for D (6 bases). V shed 1 base and J shed 6 bases, with 10 bases lying between them. This CDR3 spans 13 amino acids. Germline V gene sequence: CDR1 SGHDN, CDR2 FVKESK. This CDR3 reads CASSQVRGSEQYF. DNA of the CDR3: TGTGCCAGCAGCCAAGTTCGGGGGAGCGAGCAGTACTTC.

This rearrangement joins TRBV21-1 to TRBJ2-7; the table calls TRBD1, which could not be checked here. TRBV21-1 represents a pseudogene. The CDR3 length is 16 residues. The DNA for the CDR3 is TGTGCCAGCAGCTATGACAGCCCCTTCGGTCCCTACGAGCAGTACTTC. Amino acids: CASSYDSPFGPYEQYF.

The rearrangement links TRBV4-3 to TRBJ1-1, with 8 bases fitting TRBD1. Germline CDR1 is LGHNA and CDR2 is YSLEER. The junction had 8 bases not matched to a gene; V was cut back by 1 base and J by 1 base. This CDR3 contains 17 residues. The CDR3 is CASSQGLGTGKNTEAFF. CDR3 in DNA: TGCGCCAGCAGCCAAGGCTTGGGGACAGGAAAGAACACTGAAGCTTTCTTT.

CDR3 sequence: CASSPPGREPYEQYF. The CDR3 nucleotides are TGTGCCAGCAGCCCTCCGGGACGGGAGCCCTACGAGCAGTACTTC. The chain couples TRBV7-6 to TRBJ2-5, with D possibly TRBD2 on 6 matching bases. The end of the DNA aligns better with TRBJ2-7, so the J call may be wrong. Germline CDR1 reads SGHVS; CDR2 reads FNYEAQ. CDR3 length: 15 residues.

The chain recombines TRBV30 with TRBJ2-7; a weak D match, TRBD2 (5 bases). The germline V and J ends were trimmed by 0 bases and 7 bases, with 16 bases remaining between them. The CDR3 covers 14 residues. From germline, CDR1 is GTSNPN and CDR2 SVGIG (reference sequence). CDR3 nucleotide sequence: TGTGCCTGGAGTGTTGCCGGGAAGGGCCGGGAGCAGTACTTC. This sequence encodes CAWSVAGKGREQYF.

V is TRBV18 and J is TRBJ1-5, with 9 bases that match TRBD1. Per the germline V gene, CDR1 is KGHSH and CDR2 is LQKENI. This CDR3 has 16 residues. V lost 1 base to trimming and J lost 6 bases; unmatched junction nucleotides: 7. Here the CDR3 reads CASSPLGQGLSQPQHF. The CDR3, as DNA: TGTGCCAGCTCACCACTAGGACAGGGGTTGAGTCAGCCCCAGCATTTT. Variable domain in full (rest from reference TRBV18 and TRBJ1-5): NAGVMQNPRHLVRRRGQEARLRCSPMKGHSHVYWYRQLPEEGLKFMVYLQKENIIDESGMPKERFSAEFPKEGPSILRIQQVVRGDSAAYFCASSPLGQGLSQPQHFGDGTRLSIL.

This chain connects TRBV7-2 to TRBJ2-2, with 8 positions matching TRBD1. The germline gives CDR1 SGHTA, CDR2 FQGNSA. Trimming cost V 2 bases and J 6 bases; bases outside gene matches: 5. This CDR3 comprises 15 residues. Here the CDR3 DNA reads TGTGCCAGCAGCTTATACCAGGGGGCGTCCGGGGAGCTGTTTTTT. Translated, it gives CASSLYQGASGELFF.

The V call is TRBV7-3, the J call TRBJ2-4, with a tentative D call TRBD1 (6 bases). Deletions cut 4 bases from V and 10 bases from J, with 11 bases between. The CDR3 length is 12 residues. Looked up from germline, CDR1 is SGHTA and CDR2 is FQGTGA. The chain's CDR3 is CASSSDRIIQYF. CDR3 in DNA: TGTGCCAGCAGCTCCGACAGGATTATTCAGTACTTC.

V gene TRBV7-8 combines with J gene TRBJ2-1, with 8 bases lining up with TRBD2. The V gene end was trimmed by 0 bases and the J gene end by 4 bases; junction bases not matched to a gene: 2. CDR1 is SGHVS and CDR2 is FQNEAQ in the germline V gene. This CDR3 contains 15 residues. CDR3 loop: CASSLAPGGYNEQFF. CDR3 in DNA: TGTGCCAGCAGCTTAGCGCCGGGGGGGTACAATGAGCAGTTCTTC.

The chain joins TRBV11-2 to TRBJ2-5, with 12 bases lining up with TRBD2. With the DNA end fitting TRBJ2-7 better, the J assignment may be wrong. In germline, CDR1 is SGHAT, CDR2 FQNNGV. This CDR3 has 15 amino acids. The CDR3 nucleotides read TGTGCCAGCAGCTTAGTCCGACTAGCGGGAGCCGAGCAGTACTTC. It codes for CASSLVRLAGAEQYF.

CDR3 loop: CASSLGGTLGEQYF. The CDR3 DNA follows: TGTGCCAGCAGCTTGGGGGGGACCCTTGGCGAGCAGTACTTC. The chain joins TRBV7-9 to TRBJ2-7, with TRBD2 matching 7 bases. V trimming: 3 bases; J trimming: 6 bases; junction bases outside the gene matches: 8. CDR3 length: 14 amino acids. The germline V gene has CDR1 SEHNR and CDR2 FQNEAQ (reference sequence). Full variable domain (remainder filled in from reference TRBV7-9 and TRBJ2-7): DTGVSQNPRHKITKRGQNVTFRCDPISEHNRLYWYRQTLGQGPEFLTYFQNEAQLEKSRLLSDRFSAERPKGSFSTLEIQRTEQGDSAMYLCASSLGGTLGEQYFGPGTRLTVT.

The chain has TRBV19 and TRBJ1-1; TRBD1 matches at 7 bases. V dropped 10 bases and J dropped 4; count of bases not matched to a gene: 9. The CDR3 totals 13 residues. Germline CDR1 reads LNHDA; CDR2 reads SQIVND (reference sequence). The CDR3 DNA reads TGTGCCACCAATAGACAGGGCCGCACTGAAGCTTTCTTT. Translation: CATNRQGRTEAFF.

The rearrangement uses TRBV7-3 and TRBJ2-5; 8 bases map to TRBD2. The V and J ends lost 1 base and 4 bases, in that order; junction bases with no gene match: 14. CDR3 length: 18 amino acids. CDR1 is SGHTA, CDR2 FQGTGA, per germline. CDR3 nucleotides: TGTGCCAGCAGCTTAAAGATTCAAGGAGCGGGAGTCGGAGAGACCCAGTACTTC. Protein: CASSLKIQGAGVGETQYF.

This chain connects TRBV11-2 to TRBJ2-1; weak D call: TRBD2 (5 bases). Germline values: CDR1 SGHAT, CDR2 FQNNGV. The V and J ends lost 2 bases and 4 bases respectively, with 15 bases between them. The CDR3 is made up of 16 amino acids. CDR3 region: CASSLLLGEIYNEQFF. The CDR3 DNA sequence: TGTGCCAGCAGCTTATTATTGGGAGAGATATACAATGAGCAGTTCTTC. Complete variable domain (other parts from reference TRBV11-2 and TRBJ2-1): EAGVAQSPRYKIIEKRQSVAFWCNPISGHATLYWYQQILGQGPKLLIQFQNNGVVDDSQLPKDRFSAERLKGVDSTLKIQPAKLEDSAVYLCASSLLLGEIYNEQFFGPGTRLTVL.